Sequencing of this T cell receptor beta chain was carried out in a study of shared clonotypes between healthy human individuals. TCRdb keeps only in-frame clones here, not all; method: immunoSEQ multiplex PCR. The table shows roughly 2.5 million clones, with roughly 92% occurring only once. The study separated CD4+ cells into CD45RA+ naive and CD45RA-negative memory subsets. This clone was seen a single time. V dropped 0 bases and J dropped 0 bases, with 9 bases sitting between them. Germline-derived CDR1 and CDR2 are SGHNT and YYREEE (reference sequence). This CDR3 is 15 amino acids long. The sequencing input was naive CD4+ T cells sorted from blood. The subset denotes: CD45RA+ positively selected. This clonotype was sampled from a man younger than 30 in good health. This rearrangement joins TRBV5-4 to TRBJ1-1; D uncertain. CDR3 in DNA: TGTGCCAGCAGCTTGGACATGGGAATGAACACTGAAGCTTTCTTT. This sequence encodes CASSLDMGMNTEAFF.